The text below deals with one TCR beta chain. Losses at the gene ends were 6 bases for V and 7 bases for J; bases not matched to a gene: 13. The CDR3 is 16 residues long. Germline assignment: CDR1 MDHEN and CDR2 SYDVKM. The data belong to a study of shared clonotypes between healthy human individuals. The repertoire was sequenced with immunoSEQ multiplex PCR; TCRdb's copy has only in-frame clones and lacks some. Of 550,000 to 700,000 clones in the sample, around 73% were seen once. The sequenced material came from memory CD4+ T cells sorted from blood. The subset: CD45RA-negative fraction. The sequence derives from a woman aged 30 to 39 in good health. This rearrangement joins TRBV28 to TRBJ2-5; 11 positions match TRBD2. CDR3 DNA: TGTGCCAGCAGCCGCCCGACTAGCGGGGTGGTTGGGACCCAGTACTTC. Protein: CASSRPTSGVVGTQYF.